Included here is one T cell receptor beta chain sequence, with context. Its antigen is not identified. This PCR relied on a set of 60 Vbeta primers and 13 Jbeta primers. Method: immunoSEQ multiplex PCR; TCRdb's copy keeps in-frame clones and lacks some. This repertoire comprises around 150,000 clones; its ten largest clones make up about 1.2%. This CDR3 has 14 residues. Germline CDR1 MNHEY, CDR2 SMNVEV (reference sequence). Trimming cost V 3 bases and J 3 bases; bases outside gene matches: 2. The data derive from a study of cytomegalovirus exposure and HLA in healthy donors. Points from the study as a whole: Segments of the TCR beta V type were, in most cases, productive about 87% or about 30% of the time in an earlier analysis. With DRB1 most and HLA-C fewest, TCR association rates differed between HLA loci in a later analysis.

This receptor was identified in a woman aged 60-75 years in good health and CMV-seronegative. The source material was PBMCs. This chain uses TRBV27 with TRBJ2-7; 10 bases are shared with TRBD2. As DNA, the CDR3 is TGTGCCAGCAGTTTTCTAGCGGGAGTCTACGAGCAGTACTTC. It translates to CASSFLAGVYEQYF.